These T cell receptor beta chains were read from a single sample in a study of T-cell reconstitution after alpha-beta-depleted transplantation in children. TCRdb redid the calling of the PCR reads with MiXCR, one entry per CDR3 protein. The sample lists approximately 520,000 distinct CDR3 sequences, about 10% occurring once. Material: PBMCs, mostly from graft donor cells, obtained 180 days after TCRalphabeta/CD19-depleted stem cell transplant. Receptors originate from a female patient aged 2 to 10 who had a stem cell transplant for aplastic anemia, so the T cells may come from the graft donor. Both conserved end residues are part of each CDR3. A D gene is named only where the DNA matches it firmly. Clone size, where shown, is once, few, many, or a class for clones that have expanded.

CDR3 protein | CDR3 DNA | J gene | clone size | D gene | V gene
CASSSLLAGAGDTQYF | TGTGCCAGCAGCTCTCTACTAGCGGGAGCCGGAGATACGCAGTATTTT | TRBJ2-3 | - | TRBD2 | TRBV7-9
CASSPLRHTGELFF | TGTGCCAGCAGCCCGTTGAGACACACCGGGGAGCTGTTTTTT | TRBJ2-2 | few | - | TRBV5-6
CASSWDSHNQPQHF | TGTGCCAGCAGTTGGGACAGCCACAATCAGCCCCAGCATTTT | TRBJ1-5 | - | TRBD1 | TRBV6-5
CASSLYSATNEKLFF | TGTGCCAGCAGCCTCTACAGCGCAACTAATGAAAAACTGTTTTTT | TRBJ1-4 | few | - | TRBV7-9
CASSLGSRRDYEQYF | TGTGCCAGCAGCCTGGGGTCTAGACGGGACTACGAGCAGTACTTC | TRBJ2-7 | - | - | TRBV9
CASSLAVRFGGSSVYEQYF | TGTGCCAGCAGCTTAGCGGTAAGATTCGGGGGATCCAGCGTCTACGAGCAGTACTTC | TRBJ2-7 | - | - | TRBV11-1
CASTPSLWDVSYEQYF | TGTGCCAGCACCCCCTCCCTTTGGGACGTTTCCTACGAGCAGTACTTC | TRBJ2-7 | many | - | TRBV11-2
CATSRDRGVINEQFF | TGTGCCACCAGCAGAGATCGTGGGGTTATCAATGAGCAGTTCTTC | TRBJ2-1 | - | - | TRBV15
CSVGLLNEQFF | TGCAGCGTCGGACTTTTGAATGAGCAGTTCTTC | TRBJ2-1 | many | - | TRBV29-1
CASSFLWTAQGNTEAFF | TGCGCCAGCAGCTTCCTTTGGACGGCTCAGGGGAACACTGAAGCTTTCTTT | TRBJ1-1 | few | - | TRBV5-1
CARSFPDPVRGGGTDTQYF | TGTGCCCGCAGCTTCCCAGACCCCGTCAGGGGCGGAGGCACAGATACGCAGTATTTT | TRBJ2-3 | - | - | TRBV12-3/TRBV12-4
CASAVLETQYF | TGTGCCAGCGCAGTCTTAGAGACCCAGTACTTC | TRBJ2-5 | - | - | TRBV6-1
CASSQDNAATDTQYF | TGCGCCAGCAGCCAAGATAACGCAGCCACAGATACGCAGTATTTT | TRBJ2-3 | many | - | TRBV4-1
CASSLALGKGNQPQHF | TGTGCCAGCAGCTTAGCTCTCGGGAAGGGCAATCAGCCCCAGCATTTT | TRBJ1-5 | many | - | TRBV7-2
CSAIAPGTYNEQFF | TGCAGTGCTATAGCCCCGGGGACCTACAATGAGCAGTTCTTC | TRBJ2-1 | few | - | TRBV20-1
CASSQGDSGRASTGELFF | TGCGCCAGCAGCCAAGGCGATAGCGGGAGGGCCTCCACCGGGGAGCTGTTTTTT | TRBJ2-2 | few | TRBD2 | TRBV4-3
CASSFRPENTEAFF | TGTGCCAGCAGTTTTAGGCCAGAGAACACTGAAGCTTTCTTT | TRBJ1-1 | few | - | TRBV28
CASSRVPGGAETQYF | TGTGCCAGCAGCCGGGTACCGGGGGGCGCCGAGACCCAGTACTTC | TRBJ2-5 | - | - | TRBV12-3/TRBV12-4
CSVVAGGYSEEQFF | TGCAGCGTGGTAGCGGGAGGCTACTCGGAGGAGCAGTTCTTC | TRBJ2-1 | many | TRBD2 | TRBV29-1